The sequence of this TCR beta chain was determined in a study of T cells after yellow fever vaccination. V lost 0 bases, J lost 5 bases, and 16 bases lay in between. The CDR3 loop spans 16 amino acids. Germline V gene lookup returns CDR1 SGHDN and CDR2 FVKESK. TCRdb analysed the 5' RACE reads with MiXCR anew, one entry per CDR3 protein. The table lists 450,000 to 550,000 distinct CDR3 sequences, 20% to 25% of them singletons, with about a sixth in the top ten. The rearrangement links TRBV14 to TRBJ2-5; D might be TRBD1 (6 bases). The sample was PBMCs, taken more than 20 days after the first yellow fever vaccination. The clonotype comes from a man aged 18 to 30 who received the YFV17D yellow fever vaccine. The CDR3 region is CASSQDRGHRLETQYF. The CDR3 DNA reads as TGTGCCAGCAGCCAAGATCGGGGACACAGGCTGGAGACCCAGTACTTC.